A single sample is the source of the 22 T cell receptor beta chains below, sequenced in a study of shared T cell receptors in the human thymus. The repertoire was sequenced with immunoSEQ multiplex PCR; TCRdb's copy has only in-frame clones and lacks some. In the table there are hundreds of thousands of clones, over 75% of which are singletons. The data also belong to a second study, concerning human thymus T cells.

The specimen sequenced was thymocytes. The receptors shown here come from a boy less than two years old with a congenital heart defect.

The chain joins TRBV7-6 to TRBJ1-1; TRBD1 aligns across 9 bases. With V trimmed by 4 bases and J by 4 bases, 13 bases remained unmatched. This CDR3 has 17 residues. Germline values: CDR1 SGHVS, CDR2 FNYEAQ. CDR3 sequence reads: CASSWGTRDRVITEAFF. The CDR3 DNA reads as TGTGCCAGCAGCTGGGGTACCCGGGACAGGGTAATCACTGAAGCTTTCTTT.

This clone was observed a handful of times. CDR3 sequence: CASSARGAGNTIYF. In nucleotides, the CDR3 is TGTGCCAGCAGCGCAAGGGGTGCTGGAAACACCATATATTTT. The chain joins TRBV5-6 to TRBJ1-3; D might be TRBD1 (5 bases). V was trimmed by 4 bases and J by 2 bases, leaving 10 bases between them. There are 14 residues in the CDR3. Germline CDR1 reads SGHDT; CDR2 reads YYEEEE.

This rearrangement joins TRBV4-1 to TRBJ1-3; TRBD1 might be the D (5 bases). Germline V gene sequence: CDR1 MGHRA, CDR2 YSYEKL. V was clipped by 0 bases and J by 4 bases, with 31 bases between them. The CDR3 spans 22 residues. The CDR3, as DNA: TGCGCCAGCAGCCAAGAGACTCCAACCATCGGGACTCTCACGTCTCTGGGAAACACCATATATTTT. Residues: CASSQETPTIGTLTSLGNTIYF.

The V call is TRBV14, the J call TRBJ2-7; D is perhaps TRBD1 (6 bases). V lost 2 bases and J 4 bases, leaving 18 bases between the germline ends. This CDR3 has 16 amino acids. The germline V gene encodes CDR1 SGHDN and CDR2 FVKESK. CDR3 coding DNA: TGTGCCAGCAGCCAACGCCATCGGGCAGGGGAGTACGAGCAGTACTTC. Protein: CASSQRHRAGEYEQYF.

This chain connects TRBV27 to TRBJ2-1, with TRBD2 identical over 9 bases. The CDR3 consists of 16 residues. The junction had 10 bases not matched to a gene; V was cut back by 7 bases and J by 3 bases. Germline CDR1 reads MNHEY; CDR2 reads SMNVEV (reference sequence). Here the CDR3 DNA reads TGTGCCAGCAACCTAACGGGACTAGCCCTCTACAATGAGCAGTTCTTC. Its protein product is CASNLTGLALYNEQFF.

The rearrangement uses TRBV6-5 and TRBJ2-7, with a tentative D call TRBD2 (5 bases). The CDR3 spans 15 residues. Germline CDR1 reads MNHEY; CDR2 reads SVGAGI. Trimming removed 2 bases from V and 0 bases from J, with 11 bases in between. CDR3 DNA sequence: TGTGCCAGCAGTTACCGCCGGGGTAGCTCCTACGAGCAGTACTTC. It encodes CASSYRRGSSYEQYF.

The rearrangement uses TRBV30 and TRBJ2-7, with 10 nucleotides matching TRBD1. Germline V gives CDR1 GTSNPN, CDR2 SVGIG (reference sequence). This CDR3 contains 16 residues. The ends lost 5 bases at V and 5 bases at J; junction bases unmatched: 15. Written as DNA, the CDR3 is TGTGCCTGGGGTTACTCGCCGGGACAGGGGCGGCACGAGCAGTACTTC. Its protein is CAWGYSPGQGRHEQYF.

The rearrangement uses TRBV27 and TRBJ2-1, with D maybe TRBD1 (6 bases). Trimming pared 4 bases from V and 4 bases from J, leaving 23 bases between. Looked up from germline, CDR1 is MNHEY and CDR2 is SMNVEV (reference sequence). The CDR3 runs 18 residues. Here the CDR3 reads CASSSQTLQGSRYNEQFF. CDR3 coding DNA: TGTGCCAGCAGTTCTCAAACGTTACAGGGTTCGCGTTACAATGAGCAGTTCTTC.

V usage is TRBV5-1 and J usage is TRBJ2-5; 7 positions match TRBD2. The V and J ends lost 6 bases and 1 base, in that order; junction bases with no gene match: 3. The CDR3 is 13 residues long. Germline-derived CDR1 and CDR2 are SGHRS and YFSETQ. This chain's CDR3 is CASTRTSQETQYF. The CDR3 DNA reads as TGCGCCAGCACCAGGACTAGCCAAGAGACCCAGTACTTC.

The chain employs TRBV30 and TRBJ1-4, with D possibly being TRBD1 (6 bases). Germline V gene lookup returns CDR1 GTSNPN and CDR2 SVGIG (reference sequence). V was clipped by 8 bases and J by 7 bases, with 14 bases between them. The length of the CDR3 is 12 residues. DNA of the CDR3: TGTGCCCACAGGGATTTGGGTGAAAAACTGTTTTTT. This sequence encodes CAHRDLGEKLFF.

The V gene is TRBV27, the J gene TRBJ2-5; D ambiguous. The CDR3 runs 14 residues. Germline V CDR1 and CDR2: MNHEY, SMNVEV (reference sequence). Trimming removed 7 bases at V and 1 base at J, with 13 bases between. DNA for the CDR3: TGTGCCAGCAAAAAGAGTCCCCGCCAAGAGACCCAGTACTTC. This codes for CASKKSPRQETQYF.

The V call is TRBV28, the J call TRBJ1-5; tentative D call: TRBD1 (6 bases). V gave up 7 bases and J gave up 0 bases, with 16 bases separating them. This CDR3 has 16 residues. Germline V CDR1 and CDR2: MDHEN, SYDVKM. The CDR3 coding sequence is TGTGCCAGCAATTCTCCGGACAGCCCTAGCAATCAGCCCCAGCATTTT. Its protein is CASNSPDSPSNQPQHF.

The CDR3 spells CASKPPGPNYGYTF. The CDR3 DNA is TGTGCCAGCAAACCACCGGGTCCTAACTATGGCTACACCTTC. V is TRBV6-5 and J is TRBJ1-2, with D unresolved. CDR3 length equals 14 residues. The germline V gene encodes CDR1 MNHEY and CDR2 SVGAGI. V dropped 7 bases and J dropped 0 bases, with 12 bases sitting between them.

This chain joins TRBV19 and TRBJ2-2, with 10 bases that match TRBD1. The CDR3 contains 16 residues. V dropped 4 bases and J dropped 1; count of bases not matched to a gene: 3. CDR1 is LNHDA, CDR2 SQIVND, per germline (reference sequence). CDR3 region: CASSKGQGMNTGELFF. CDR3 nucleotides: TGTGCCAGTAGTAAGGGACAGGGGATGAACACCGGGGAGCTGTTTTTT.

This clone was recorded only once. The rearrangement links TRBV29-1 to TRBJ2-1; 7 nucleotides match TRBD1. The germline CDR1 and CDR2 sequences are SQVTM and ANQGSEA. Trimming took 5 bases from V and 6 from J; bases not matched to a gene: 7. The CDR3 extends over 13 amino acids. CDR3 region: CSVSGTDFNEQFF. In nucleotides, the CDR3 is TGCAGCGTTTCCGGGACAGACTTCAATGAGCAGTTCTTC.

This sequence joins TRBV14 and TRBJ2-4, with 9 bases fitting TRBD1. The CDR3 totals 15 residues. J was trimmed by 9 bases and V by 2 bases; bases with no gene match: 8. The V gene's germline CDR1 is SGHDN and CDR2 FVKESK. CDR3 DNA: TGTGCCAGCAGCCAATTGGGACAGGGAAACGGCATTCAGTACTTC. Amino acid sequence: CASSQLGQGNGIQYF.

The V and J genes are TRBV5-6 and TRBJ1-5; no clear D gene. V was shortened by 1 base and J by 6 bases, with 20 bases between the two germline ends. Germline V gene data show CDR1 as SGHDT and CDR2 as YYEEEE. The CDR3 spans 17 residues. In nucleotides, the CDR3 is TGTGCCAGCAGCTTGAACGAGGCAGAGGGTCCTGCTCAGCCCCAGCATTTT. This sequence encodes CASSLNEAEGPAQPQHF.

This chain uses TRBV7-9 with TRBJ2-3, with unresolved D. V was trimmed by 6 bases and J by 0 bases, leaving 7 bases between them. This CDR3 is built from 13 residues. Germline assignment: CDR1 SEHNR and CDR2 FQNEAQ (reference sequence). CDR3 region: CASRPASTDTQYF. CDR3 DNA: TGTGCCAGCAGACCAGCGAGCACAGATACGCAGTATTTT.

The chain employs TRBV5-5 and TRBJ1-5, with D tentatively TRBD1 (6 bases). Germline V gene data show CDR1 as SGHKS and CDR2 as YYEKEE (reference sequence). V was cut by 4 bases and J by 3 bases, with 23 bases left in between. CDR3 length equals 18 residues. The chain's CDR3 is CASSGRDTNLTLNQPQHF. The DNA of the CDR3 is TGTGCCAGCAGCGGCCGGGACACGAACTTAACGCTCAATCAGCCCCAGCATTTT.

The chain joins TRBV5-1 to TRBJ2-7; 10 bases align to TRBD2. Germline CDR1 reads SGHRS; CDR2 reads YFSETQ. The J segment lost 6 bases and the V segment lost 4 bases, leaving 10 bases of the junction unmatched. The CDR3 extends over 15 amino acids. Here the CDR3 reads CASSHHEREGPEQYF. The CDR3 DNA follows: TGCGCCAGCAGCCACCACGAGCGGGAGGGCCCCGAGCAGTACTTC.

The gene calls are TRBV5-4 and TRBJ2-7; possibly TRBD1 for D (6 bases). The CDR3 is 15 amino acids. V was shortened by 2 bases and J by 0 bases, with 12 bases between the two germline ends. Per the germline V gene, CDR1 is SGHNT and CDR2 is YYREEE (reference sequence). This CDR3 reads CASSLMDSPSYEQYF. DNA for the CDR3: TGTGCCAGCAGCTTAATGGACAGTCCCTCCTACGAGCAGTACTTC.

The chain is built from TRBV6-1 and TRBJ2-7; 7 nucleotides match TRBD2. The germline V gene encodes CDR1 MNHNS and CDR2 SASEGT. V lost 2 bases and J lost 0; bases outside the gene matches: 13. The CDR3 is 18 residues long. The CDR3 coding sequence is TGTGCCAGCAGTGAATCAGGTTTCCCTAGCGGTAGCTCCTACGAGCAGTACTTC. It translates to CASSESGFPSGSSYEQYF.